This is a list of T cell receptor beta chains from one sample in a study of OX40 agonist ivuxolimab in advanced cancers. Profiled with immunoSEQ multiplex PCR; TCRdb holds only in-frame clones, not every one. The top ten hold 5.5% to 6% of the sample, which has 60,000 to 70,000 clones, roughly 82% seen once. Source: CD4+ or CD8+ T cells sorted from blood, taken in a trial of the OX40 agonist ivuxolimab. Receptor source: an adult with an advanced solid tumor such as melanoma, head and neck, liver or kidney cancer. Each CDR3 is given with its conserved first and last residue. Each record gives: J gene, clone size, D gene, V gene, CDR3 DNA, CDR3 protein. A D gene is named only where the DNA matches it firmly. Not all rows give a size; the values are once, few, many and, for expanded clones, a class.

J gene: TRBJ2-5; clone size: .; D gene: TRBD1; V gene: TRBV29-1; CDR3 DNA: TGCAGCGTCACGGGGGACAGGGTCGGAGAGACCCAGTACTTC; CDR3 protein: CSVTGDRVGETQYF
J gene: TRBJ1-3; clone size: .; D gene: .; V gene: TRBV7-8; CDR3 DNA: TGTGCCAGCAGACAGTACAGTGCTGGAAACACCATATATTTT; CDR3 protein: CASRQYSAGNTIYF
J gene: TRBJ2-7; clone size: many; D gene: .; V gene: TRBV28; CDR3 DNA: TGTGCCAGCAGTTTCGATGTGATGGTCTACGAGCAGTACTTC; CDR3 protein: CASSFDVMVYEQYF
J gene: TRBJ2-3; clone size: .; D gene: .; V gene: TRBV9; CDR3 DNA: TGTGCCAGCAGCGCCGAGACCGGGACGAGCAGCACAGATACGCAGTATTTT; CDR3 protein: CASSAETGTSSTDTQYF
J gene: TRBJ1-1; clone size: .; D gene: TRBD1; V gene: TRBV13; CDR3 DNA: TGTGCCAGCAGCTACGGTTTGACAGGGAGCACTGAAGCTTTCTTT; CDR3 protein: CASSYGLTGSTEAFF
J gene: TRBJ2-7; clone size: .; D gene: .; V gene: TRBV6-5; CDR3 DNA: TGTGCCAGCAGTTACTCGATCCGGGACCCCTACGAGCAGTACTTC; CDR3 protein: CASSYSIRDPYEQYF
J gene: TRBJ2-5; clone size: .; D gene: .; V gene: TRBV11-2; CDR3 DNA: TGTGCCAGCGGCACGAGGCGTTGGGCAAAAGAGACCCAGTACTTC; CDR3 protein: CASGTRRWAKETQYF
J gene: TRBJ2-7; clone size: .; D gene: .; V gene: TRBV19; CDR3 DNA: TGTGCCAGTAGGAGGACGTTCGGCTACGAGCAGTACTTC; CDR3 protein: CASRRTFGYEQYF
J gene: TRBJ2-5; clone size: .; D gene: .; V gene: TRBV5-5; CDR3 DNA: TGTGCCAGCAGCTTCGGGGGAGGAGAGACCCAGTACTTC; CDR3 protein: CASSFGGGETQYF
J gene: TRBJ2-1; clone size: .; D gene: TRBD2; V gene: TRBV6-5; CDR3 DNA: TGTGCCAGCAGTTACTCACCTAGCGGGAGGCAGGAGCAGTTCTTC; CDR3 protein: CASSYSPSGRQEQFF
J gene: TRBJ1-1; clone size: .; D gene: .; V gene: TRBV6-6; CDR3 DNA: TGTGCCGGACAAGCGAACACTGAAGCTTTCTTT; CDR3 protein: CAGQANTEAFF